Each of the 18 T cell receptor beta chains below was sequenced from the same sample in a study of T cell responses to AZD1222 COVID-19 vaccine. The method was immunoSEQ multiplex PCR; TCRdb's version includes in-frame clones alone and lacks a portion of them. There are 90,000 to 120,000 clones in the sample; around 87% occur only once, and 3.5% to 4.5% lies in the top ten. Source: peripheral blood, taken on day 0 of AZD1222 vaccination. Receptors originate from an adult in good health.

The V and J genes are TRBV11-2 and TRBJ2-5; D not certain. The V and J ends lost 0 bases and 5 bases respectively, with 4 bases between them. CDR3 size: 12 residues. Germline V lookup: CDR1 SGHAT, CDR2 FQNNGV. CDR3 protein: CASSLDRETQYF. CDR3 DNA sequence: TGTGCCAGCAGCTTAGATCGGGAGACCCAGTACTTC.

The V and J genes are TRBV20-1 and TRBJ2-5; perhaps TRBD2 as D (5 bases). The CDR3 contains 11 residues. The V end was cut by 5 bases, the J end by 7 bases, with 11 bases between. Germline-derived CDR1 and CDR2 are DFQATT and SNEGSKA (reference sequence). CDR3 sequence reads: CSAWEPATQYF. The CDR3 coding sequence is TGCAGTGCTTGGGAGCCCGCGACCCAGTACTTC.

The rearrangement uses TRBV5-5 and TRBJ2-1, with 14 bases matching TRBD2. The CDR3 loop spans 17 amino acids. The V segment lost 4 bases and the J segment 5 bases; nucleotides outside the gene matches: 8. Germline values: CDR1 SGHKS, CDR2 YYEKEE (reference sequence). This chain's CDR3 is CASSLRLAGGAHNEQFF. DNA for the CDR3: TGTGCCAGCAGCCTCCGACTAGCGGGAGGGGCCCACAATGAGCAGTTCTTC.

The chain employs TRBV18 and TRBJ2-1; 12 bases are a match to TRBD2. The CDR3 length is 13 residues. The germline gives CDR1 KGHSH, CDR2 LQKENI. Trimming at V came to 6 bases and at J to 7 bases, leaving 1 base not matched to a gene. CDR3 sequence reads: CASSLAGGNEQFF. DNA for the CDR3: TGTGCCAGCTCGCTAGCGGGAGGGAATGAGCAGTTCTTC. The full variable domain, in which reference TRBV18 and TRBJ2-1 provide the parts outside the CDR3, is NAGVMQNPRHLVRRRGQEARLRCSPMKGHSHVYWYRQLPEEGLKFMVYLQKENIIDESGMPKERFSAEFPKEGPSILRIQQVVRGDSAAYFCASSLAGGNEQFFGPGTRLTVL.

The V call is TRBV4-1, the J call TRBJ2-1, with 11 bases that match TRBD2. V lost 0 bases and J lost 3; bases outside the gene matches: 7. The CDR3 runs to 18 residues. CDR1 and CDR2 (germline): MGHRA, YSYEKL. CDR3 nucleotide sequence: TGCGCCAGCAGCCAAGAAAACCCTACTAGCGGGGGCTACAATGAGCAGTTCTTC. It codes for CASSQENPTSGGYNEQFF.

The chain couples TRBV3-1 (or the pseudogene TRBV3-2) to TRBJ2-3; 7 nucleotides match TRBD2. V trimming: 1 base; J trimming: 0 bases; junction bases outside the gene matches: 4. The germline V gene encodes CDR1 LGHDT and CDR2 YNNKEL (reference sequence). CDR3 length: 16 residues. CDR3 in amino acids: CASSQASGVSTDTQYF. The CDR3 DNA reads as TGTGCCAGCAGCCAAGCAAGCGGGGTTAGCACAGATACGCAGTATTTT.

V is TRBV4-1 and J is TRBJ2-3; perhaps TRBD2 as D (6 bases). Looked up from germline, CDR1 is MGHRA and CDR2 is YSYEKL. The V gene lost 4 bases and the J gene lost 2 bases, with 22 bases spanning the gap. The CDR3 covers 18 residues. The CDR3, as DNA: TGCGCCAGCAGCCTAACAGTTACTAGCCCCCCACACACAGATACGCAGTATTTT. Translating gives CASSLTVTSPPHTDTQYF.

The CDR3 region is CASSYSTGYEQYF. The CDR3 nucleotides are TGTGCCAGCAGTTACTCAACGGGCTACGAGCAGTACTTC. The J gene is TRBJ2-7, the V gene TRBV6-5, with D uncertain. Trimming shortened V by 0 bases and J by 3 bases, and 6 bases separated the two germline ends. Germline V gene sequence: CDR1 MNHEY, CDR2 SVGAGI. This CDR3 is 13 amino acids long.

J is TRBJ1-2 and V is TRBV4-3; TRBD1 agrees at 9 bases. Germline CDR1 and CDR2: LGHNA and YSLEER. The CDR3 length is 17 residues. V shed 4 bases, J shed 4 bases, and the junction held 13 bases outside the gene matches. CDR3 DNA sequence: TGCGCCAGCAGCCTATACCAGGGACAGGGCCTTCTCTATGGCTACACCTTC. Protein: CASSLYQGQGLLYGYTF.

This chain uses TRBV9 with TRBJ2-3; D not resolved. Trimming took 5 bases from V and 0 from J, leaving 13 bases between them. The CDR3 sequence is 15 residues long. The V gene's germline CDR1 is SGDLS and CDR2 YYNGEE. Here the CDR3 DNA reads TGTGCCAGCAGTCGGTACGGAGAGAGCACAGATACGCAGTATTTT. As protein: CASSRYGESTDTQYF.

V and J are TRBV3-1 (or the pseudogene TRBV3-2) and TRBJ1-5; no firm D call. V lost 4 bases, J lost 0 bases, and 16 bases lay in between. Germline V gives CDR1 LGHDT, CDR2 YNNKEL (reference sequence). The CDR3 length is 17 residues. DNA of the CDR3: TGTGCCAGCAGCCTAATACTTAGAAACAGTAGCAATCAGCCCCAGCATTTT. Encoded protein: CASSLILRNSSNQPQHF.

Here the CDR3 DNA reads TGTGCCAGCAGTTCCGGACCGGGCCACTACGAGCAGTACTTC. Translation: CASSSGPGHYEQYF. The V call is TRBV6-2 or TRBV6-3, the J call TRBJ2-7; the D is unclear. Germline V gene lookup returns CDR1 MNHEY and CDR2 SVGEGT. The V end was cut by 4 bases, the J end by 3 bases, with 13 bases between. CDR3 length equals 14 residues.

V and J are TRBV5-1 and TRBJ2-1, with D perhaps matching TRBD2 (6 bases). CDR3 length: 13 amino acids. CDR1 is SGHRS and CDR2 is YFSETQ in the germline V gene. V was pared by 2 bases and J by 8 bases, with 11 bases between. As DNA, the CDR3 is TGCGCCAGCAGCTTACCGGGAGTATATGAGCAGTTCTTC. Protein: CASSLPGVYEQFF.

The V gene is TRBV6-5, the J gene TRBJ2-1; a weak D match, TRBD2 (5 bases). This CDR3 spans 13 amino acids. In germline, CDR1 is MNHEY, CDR2 SVGAGI. V was pared by 5 bases and J by 2 bases, with 7 bases between. The CDR3 DNA reads TGTGCCAGCAGTCTAGCTACCTACAATGAGCAGTTCTTC. The encoded protein is CASSLATYNEQFF.

The V gene is TRBV19, the J gene TRBJ1-6, with TRBD1 as a possible D gene (5 bases). In germline, CDR1 is LNHDA, CDR2 SQIVND (reference sequence). This CDR3 has 14 amino acids. Trimming took 5 bases from V and 5 from J, leaving 10 bases between them. In DNA, the CDR3 is TGTGCCAGTAGTGCTAGAGGGGATAATTCACCCCTCCACTTT. Protein sequence: CASSARGDNSPLHF.

The chain couples TRBV12-3 or TRBV12-4 to TRBJ2-7; no reliable D call. The ends were cut back, 6 bases at V and 3 bases at J, with 9 bases in the middle. CDR3 length equals 12 residues. This chain's CDR3 is CASSPGGYEQYF. As DNA, the CDR3 is TGTGCCAGCAGCCCGGGCGGCTACGAGCAGTACTTC.

J is TRBJ1-3 and V is TRBV7-2; TRBD1 might be the D (5 bases). The CDR3 length is 14 residues. The V and J ends lost 6 bases and 0 bases respectively, with 9 bases between them. Per germline, CDR1 SGHTA and CDR2 FQGNSA. The CDR3 region is CASSLQASGNTIYF. Written as DNA, the CDR3 is TGTGCCAGCAGTTTACAGGCCTCTGGAAACACCATATATTTT.

The chain's CDR3 is CASSQGGTGANVLTF. The CDR3 DNA sequence: TGTGCCAGCAGCCAAGGGGGGACTGGGGCCAACGTCCTGACTTTC. The rearrangement joins TRBV5-4 to TRBJ2-6; D tentatively reads TRBD1 or TRBD2 (6 bases each). The CDR3 spans 15 residues. V was pared by 4 bases and J by 2 bases, with 10 bases between. From germline, CDR1 is SGHNT and CDR2 YYREEE (reference sequence).